This T cell receptor beta chain was captured by sequencing in a study of shared clonotypes between healthy human individuals. The CDR3 has 16 residues. V shed 1 base and J 0 bases; nucleotides not matched to a gene: 2. From germline, CDR1 is SGHNT and CDR2 YYREEE (reference sequence). About this clone: The antigen is not known.

Findings and caveats of the study: Sharing across four donors was highest in naive CD4 (roughly 5%) and lowest in memory CD8 (around 0.4%). Despite large depth, rarefaction showed incomplete sorted-subset sequencing. Compared with memory subsets, naive subsets generally had larger estimated richness.

Splitting of each subset's genomic DNA was done evenly across several immunoSEQ plates. Data came from immunoSEQ multiplex PCR; TCRdb stores just in-frame clones and leaves some out. The sample has 2 million to 2.5 million clones; roughly 93% are singletons. The V gene is TRBV5-4, the J gene TRBJ1-1, with 11 bases fitting TRBD1. The TCR sequence derives from a man in his late teens or twenties in good health. Some clones in this sample may be carry-over from other donors' samples. Sequences were obtained from naive CD4+ T cells from PBMCs. Subset given: CD45RA+ positively selected. This chain's CDR3 is CASSLPGQGVNTEAFF. CDR3 in DNA: TGTGCCAGCAGCTTGCCGGGACAGGGGGTGAACACTGAAGCTTTCTTT.